One sample yielded the 15 T cell receptor beta chains listed below, sequenced in a study of neoadjuvant nivolumab and ipilimumab in lung cancer. Generated by immunoSEQ multiplex PCR, the TCRdb table keeps only in-frame clones and is missing some. The sample shows some 43,000 clones, roughly 89% of them seen only once. Sample: blood, taken before neoadjuvant nivolumab, alone or with ipilimumab. Source of these receptors: an adult with non-small cell lung cancer. Some clones in this sample may be carry-over from other donors' samples.

The chain is built from TRBV25-1 and TRBJ1-2, with 8 bases matching TRBD1. J gave up 4 bases and V 7 bases, and 5 bases lay outside the gene matches. The germline gives CDR1 MGHDK, CDR2 SYGVNS. The CDR3 spans 13 residues. In nucleotides, the CDR3 is TGTGCCAGCACCGGGACAGGTACCTATGGCTACACCTTC. Translated: CASTGTGTYGYTF.

The chain recombines TRBV2 with TRBJ2-3; 8 nucleotides agree with TRBD2. This CDR3 region has 16 residues. The germline V gene encodes CDR1 SNHLY and CDR2 FYNNEI. V dropped 4 bases and J dropped 0; count of bases not matched to a gene: 6. CDR3 in DNA: TGTGCCAGCAGTGGGGGAGCTAGCGGGAGCACAGATACGCAGTATTTT. Amino acids: CASSGGASGSTDTQYF. Full variable domain (outside the CDR3, taken from reference TRBV2 and TRBJ2-3): EPEVTQTPSHQVTQMGQEVILRCVPISNHLYFYWYRQILGQKVEFLVSFYNNEISEKSEIFDDQFSVERPDGSNFTLKIRSTKLEDSAMYFCASSGGASGSTDTQYFGPGTRLTVL.

This chain links TRBV7-9 with TRBJ1-1; D gene unclear. The CDR3 sequence is 13 residues long. Germline CDR1 SEHNR, CDR2 FQNEAQ (reference sequence). V shed 2 bases and J shed 3 bases, with 7 bases lying between them. CDR3 coding DNA: TGTGCCAGCAGCTTATGGGAGGACACTGAAGCTTTCTTT. Translating gives CASSLWEDTEAFF.

The V and J genes are TRBV27 and TRBJ2-7; 13 positions match TRBD2. Germline values: CDR1 MNHEY, CDR2 SMNVEV (reference sequence). With 5 bases clipped from V and 0 bases from J, the junction kept 7 bases outside the gene matches. CDR3 length: 17 residues. CDR3 protein: CASSPIGLAGASYEQYF. The CDR3 DNA is TGTGCCAGCAGTCCCATTGGACTAGCGGGAGCCTCCTACGAGCAGTACTTC.

The chain carries TRBV7-6 and TRBJ2-7, with D perhaps matching TRBD1 or TRBD2 (5 bases each). Trimming shortened V by 1 base and J by 6 bases, and 13 bases separated the two germline ends. Germline V gives CDR1 SGHVS, CDR2 FNYEAQ. The CDR3 loop spans 14 amino acids. The CDR3, as DNA: TGTGCCAGCAGCTTAGACGGGAAAAGGGGCGAGCAGTACTTC. It translates to CASSLDGKRGEQYF.

The chain recombines TRBV18 with TRBJ2-3; D is ambiguous. CDR1 KGHSH and CDR2 LQKENI come from the germline V gene. The CDR3 totals 13 residues. V lost 0 bases to trimming and J lost 4 bases, with 5 bases between them. In nucleotides, the CDR3 is TGTGCCAGCTCACCACCCGGTCCAGATACGCAGTATTTT. It specifies CASSPPGPDTQYF.

The chain employs TRBV1 and TRBJ1-5; TRBD1 was called by the table and not checked on the DNA. TRBV1 constitutes a pseudogene. CDR3 length equals 17 residues. The CDR3 here is CTSSQDPSTGGNQPQHF. DNA for the CDR3: TGCACCAGCAGCCAAGATCCCTCGACAGGGGGGAATCAGCCCCAGCATTTT.

The chain uses TRBV30 and TRBJ1-2; no clear D gene. V lost 4 bases, J lost 7 bases, and 16 bases lay in between. Germline V gene sequence: CDR1 GTSNPN, CDR2 SVGIG (reference sequence). This CDR3 is built from 13 residues. The CDR3 DNA sequence: TGTGCCTGGACCTTCGGGCAGGCTGGTGGCTACACCTTC. As protein: CAWTFGQAGGYTF.

The chain recombines TRBV18 with TRBJ2-5, with D possibly matching TRBD2 (6 bases). This CDR3 spans 12 amino acids. Between the trimmed V and J ends, which lost 3 bases and 5 bases, there was a span of 7 bases. From germline, CDR1 is KGHSH and CDR2 LQKENI. The CDR3 nucleotides are TGTGCCAGCTCACCGGGGGGTGAGACCCAGTACTTC. Translation gives CASSPGGETQYF.

This chain connects TRBV6-4 to TRBJ2-7, with D possibly being TRBD2 (5 bases). The length of the CDR3 is 16 residues. V was clipped by 0 bases and J by 12 bases, with 24 bases between them. From germline, CDR1 is MRHNA and CDR2 SNTAGT. The CDR3 DNA sequence: TGTGCCAGCAGTGACTCTAAGCCCGTTGGACTTAAGTATGGGTACTTC. Translation gives CASSDSKPVGLKYGYF.

This clone has a single count. This chain joins TRBV6-6 and TRBJ2-7, with TRBD1 as a possible D gene (6 bases). The CDR3 covers 16 residues. Germline CDR1 MNHNY, CDR2 SVGAGI (reference sequence). V lost 0 bases and J 5 bases, leaving 17 bases between the germline ends. CDR3 in DNA: TGTGCCAGCAGTTACTCGACCTCGACAGGCCAAAACGAGCAGTACTTC. Amino acid sequence: CASSYSTSTGQNEQYF.

J is TRBJ1-2 and V is TRBV7-2, with 9 positions matching TRBD1. The length of the CDR3 is 16 residues. The ends lost 7 bases at V and 0 bases at J; junction bases unmatched: 9. Germline CDR1 reads SGHTA; CDR2 reads FQGNSA. DNA for the CDR3: TGTGCCAGCACCTCGGACAGGGGCCATTCTAACTATGGCTACACCTTC. Its translation is CASTSDRGHSNYGYTF.

This clone was seen just once. This chain uses TRBV18 with TRBJ1-1; 8 nucleotides agree with TRBD1. The V segment lost 2 bases and the J segment 5 bases; nucleotides outside the gene matches: 4. The CDR3 consists of 14 residues. CDR1 is KGHSH and CDR2 is LQKENI in the germline V gene. The CDR3 sequence is CASSPLDRGTEAFF. As DNA, the CDR3 is TGTGCCAGCTCACCATTAGACAGGGGAACTGAAGCTTTCTTT.

This clone was found once. The V and J genes are TRBV7-8 and TRBJ1-5; D perhaps matches TRBD1 (5 bases). Trimming left V 2 bases short and J 7 bases short, with 15 bases between. Germline V CDR1 and CDR2: SGHVS, FQNEAQ. The CDR3 runs 15 residues. CDR3 residues: CASSLRSQGSQPQHF. Written as DNA, the CDR3 is TGTGCCAGCAGCTTACGTTCTCAGGGTAGCCAGCCCCAGCATTTT.

The J gene is TRBJ2-6, the V gene TRBV11-2; possible D gene TRBD2, 6 bases. The CDR3 extends over 19 amino acids. CDR1 SGHAT and CDR2 FQNNGV come from the germline V gene. V lost 3 bases, J lost 2 bases, and 20 bases lay in between. The DNA of the CDR3 is TGTGCCAGCAGCTTCTGGCGGGGTGCTTCGTTGCCTGGGGCCAACGTCCTGACTTTC. It is translated as CASSFWRGASLPGANVLTF.